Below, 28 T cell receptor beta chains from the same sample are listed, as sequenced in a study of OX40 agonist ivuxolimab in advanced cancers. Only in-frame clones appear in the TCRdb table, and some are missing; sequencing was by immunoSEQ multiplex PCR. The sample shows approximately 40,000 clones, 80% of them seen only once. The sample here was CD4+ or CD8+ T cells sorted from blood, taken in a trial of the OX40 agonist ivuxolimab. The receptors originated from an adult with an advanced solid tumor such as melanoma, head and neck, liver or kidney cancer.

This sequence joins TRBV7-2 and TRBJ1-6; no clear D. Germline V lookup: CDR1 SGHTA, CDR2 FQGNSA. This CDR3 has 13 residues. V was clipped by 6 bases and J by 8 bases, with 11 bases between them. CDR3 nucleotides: TGTGCCAGCAGTACTAGGAGAGATTCACCCCTCCACTTT. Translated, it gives CASSTRRDSPLHF.

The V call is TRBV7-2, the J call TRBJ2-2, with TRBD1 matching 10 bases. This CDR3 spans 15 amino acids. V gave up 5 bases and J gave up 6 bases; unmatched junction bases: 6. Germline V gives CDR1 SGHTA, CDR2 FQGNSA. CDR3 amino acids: CASSPRDRGAGELFF. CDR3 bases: TGTGCCAGCAGCCCCCGGGACAGGGGCGCCGGGGAGCTGTTTTTT. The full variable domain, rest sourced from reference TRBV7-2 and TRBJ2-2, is GAGVSQSPSNKVTEKGKDVELRCDPISGHTALYWYRQSLGQGLEFLIYFQGNSAPDKSGLPSDRFSAERTGGSVSTLTIQRTQQEDSAVYLCASSPRDRGAGELFFGEGSRLTVL.

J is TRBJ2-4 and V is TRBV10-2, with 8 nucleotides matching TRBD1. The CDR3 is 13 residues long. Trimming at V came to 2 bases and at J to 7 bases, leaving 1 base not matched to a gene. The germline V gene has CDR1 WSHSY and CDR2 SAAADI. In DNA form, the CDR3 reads TGCGCCAGCAGTGAGGACAGGGGTAACATTCAGTACTTC. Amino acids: CASSEDRGNIQYF.

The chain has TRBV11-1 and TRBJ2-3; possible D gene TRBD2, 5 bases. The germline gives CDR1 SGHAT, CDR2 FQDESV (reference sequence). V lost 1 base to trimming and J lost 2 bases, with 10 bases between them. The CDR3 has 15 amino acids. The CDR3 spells CASSLVGDPTDTQYF. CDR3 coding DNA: TGTGCCAGCAGCTTAGTCGGGGATCCCACAGATACGCAGTATTTT.

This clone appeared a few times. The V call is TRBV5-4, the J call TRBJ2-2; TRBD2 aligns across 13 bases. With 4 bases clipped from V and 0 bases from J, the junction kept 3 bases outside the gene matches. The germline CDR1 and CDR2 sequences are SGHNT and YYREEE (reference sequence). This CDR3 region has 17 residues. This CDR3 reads CASSRTSGRANTGELFF. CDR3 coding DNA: TGTGCCAGCAGCAGGACTAGCGGGAGAGCGAACACCGGGGAGCTGTTTTTT. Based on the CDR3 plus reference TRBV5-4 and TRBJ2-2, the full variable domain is ETGVTQSPTHLIKTRGQQVTLRCSSQSGHNTVSWYQQALGQGPQFIFQYYREEENGRGNFPPRFSGLQFPNYSSELNVNALELDDSALYLCASSRTSGRANTGELFFGEGSRLTVL.

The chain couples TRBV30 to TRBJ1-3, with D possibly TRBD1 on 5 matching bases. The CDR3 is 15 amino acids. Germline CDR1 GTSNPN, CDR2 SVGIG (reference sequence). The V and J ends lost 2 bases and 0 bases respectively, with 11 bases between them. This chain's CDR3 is CAWSRVRASGNTIYF. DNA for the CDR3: TGTGCCTGGAGTAGGGTCAGGGCCTCTGGAAACACCATATATTTT. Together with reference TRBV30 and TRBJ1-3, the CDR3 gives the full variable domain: SQTIHQWPATLVQPVGSPLSLECTVEGTSNPNLYWYRQAAGRGLQLLFYSVGIGQISSEVPQNLSASRPQDRQFILSSKKLLLSDSGFYLCAWSRVRASGNTIYFGEGSWLTVV.

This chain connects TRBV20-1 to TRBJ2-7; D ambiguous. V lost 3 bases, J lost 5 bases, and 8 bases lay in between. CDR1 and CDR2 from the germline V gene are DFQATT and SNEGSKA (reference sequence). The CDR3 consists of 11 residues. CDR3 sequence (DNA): TGCAGTGCTAGTCTAAGAGACGAGCAGTACTTC. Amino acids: CSASLRDEQYF.

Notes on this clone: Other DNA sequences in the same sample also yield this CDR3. CDR3 protein: CASSYSGGTEAFF. The CDR3 bases are TGTGCCAGCAGTTACTCCGGTGGGACTGAAGCTTTCTTT. The rearrangement links TRBV6-5 to TRBJ1-1, with D unclear. Germline CDR1 MNHEY, CDR2 SVGAGI. The CDR3 contains 13 residues. The ends were cut back, 0 bases at V and 5 bases at J, with 7 bases in the middle.

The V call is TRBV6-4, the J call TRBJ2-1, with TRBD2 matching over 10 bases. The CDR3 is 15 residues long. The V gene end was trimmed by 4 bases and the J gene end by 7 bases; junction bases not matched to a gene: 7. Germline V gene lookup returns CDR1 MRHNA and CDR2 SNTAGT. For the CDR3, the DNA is TGTGCCAGCAGTGTCGGGACTAGCGCCAAAAATGAGCAGTTCTTC. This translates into CASSVGTSAKNEQFF.

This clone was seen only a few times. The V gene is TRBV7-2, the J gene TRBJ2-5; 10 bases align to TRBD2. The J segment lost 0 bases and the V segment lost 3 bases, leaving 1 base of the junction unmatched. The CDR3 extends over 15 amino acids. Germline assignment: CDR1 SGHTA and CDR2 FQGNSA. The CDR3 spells CASSLTSGYQETQYF. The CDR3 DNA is TGTGCCAGCAGCTTGACTAGCGGGTACCAAGAGACCCAGTACTTC.

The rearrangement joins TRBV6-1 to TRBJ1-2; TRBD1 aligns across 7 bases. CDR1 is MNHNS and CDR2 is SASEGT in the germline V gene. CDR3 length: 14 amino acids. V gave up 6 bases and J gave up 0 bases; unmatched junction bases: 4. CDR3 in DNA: TGTGCCAGCAGAGGGACAGTAGCTAACTATGGCTACACCTTC. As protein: CASRGTVANYGYTF.

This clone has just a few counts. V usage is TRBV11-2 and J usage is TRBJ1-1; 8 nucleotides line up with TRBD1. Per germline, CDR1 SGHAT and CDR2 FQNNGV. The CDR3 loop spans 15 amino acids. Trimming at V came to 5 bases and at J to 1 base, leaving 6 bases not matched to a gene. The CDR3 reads CASSAQTGGNTEAFF. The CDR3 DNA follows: TGTGCCAGCAGCGCACAAACAGGGGGGAACACTGAAGCTTTCTTT.

As DNA, the CDR3 is TGTGCCAGCAGTGAATCAGCGGGCTCTGGAAACACCATATATTTT. Residues: CASSESAGSGNTIYF. This chain links TRBV6-1 with TRBJ1-3; D gene unclear. The germline V gene encodes CDR1 MNHNS and CDR2 SASEGT. Trimming stripped 2 bases from V and 0 bases from J, with 8 bases between. This CDR3 has 15 residues.

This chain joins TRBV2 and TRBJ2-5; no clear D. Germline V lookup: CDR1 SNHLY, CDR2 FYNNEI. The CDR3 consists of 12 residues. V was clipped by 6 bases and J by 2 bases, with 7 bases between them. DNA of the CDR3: TGTGCCAGCAGGGCAAATCAAGAGACCCAGTACTTC. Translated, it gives CASRANQETQYF.

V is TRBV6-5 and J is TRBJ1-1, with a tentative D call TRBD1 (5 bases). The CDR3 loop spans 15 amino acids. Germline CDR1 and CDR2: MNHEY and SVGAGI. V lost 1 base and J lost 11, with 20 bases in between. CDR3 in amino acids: CASSYFGGVGKGAFF. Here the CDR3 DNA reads TGTGCCAGCAGTTACTTCGGGGGAGTGGGGAAAGGGGCTTTCTTT.

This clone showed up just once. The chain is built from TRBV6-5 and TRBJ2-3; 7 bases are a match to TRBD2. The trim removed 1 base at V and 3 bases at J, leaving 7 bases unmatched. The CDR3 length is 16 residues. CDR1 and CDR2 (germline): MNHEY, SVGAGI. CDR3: CASSYWSGKGTDTQYF. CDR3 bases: TGTGCCAGCAGTTACTGGAGCGGGAAAGGAACAGATACGCAGTATTTT.

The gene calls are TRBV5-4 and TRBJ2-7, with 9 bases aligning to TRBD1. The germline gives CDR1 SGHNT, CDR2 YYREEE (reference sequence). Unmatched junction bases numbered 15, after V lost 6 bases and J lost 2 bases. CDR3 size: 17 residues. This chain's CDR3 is CASKLDRGLDLTYEQYF. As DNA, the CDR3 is TGTGCCAGCAAGTTGGACAGGGGATTAGACCTTACCTACGAGCAGTACTTC.

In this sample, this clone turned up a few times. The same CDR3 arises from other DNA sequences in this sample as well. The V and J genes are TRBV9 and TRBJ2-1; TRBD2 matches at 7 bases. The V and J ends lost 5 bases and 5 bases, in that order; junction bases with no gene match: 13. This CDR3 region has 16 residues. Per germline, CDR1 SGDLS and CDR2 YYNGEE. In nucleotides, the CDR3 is TGTGCCAGCAGTCAATCCCTAGCGGCAGCCCACAATGAGCAGTTCTTC. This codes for CASSQSLAAAHNEQFF.

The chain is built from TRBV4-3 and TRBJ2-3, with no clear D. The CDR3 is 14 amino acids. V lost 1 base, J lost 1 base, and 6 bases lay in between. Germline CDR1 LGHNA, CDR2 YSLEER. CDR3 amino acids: CASSQGAGTDTQYF. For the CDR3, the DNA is TGCGCCAGCAGCCAAGGTGCCGGCACAGATACGCAGTATTTT.

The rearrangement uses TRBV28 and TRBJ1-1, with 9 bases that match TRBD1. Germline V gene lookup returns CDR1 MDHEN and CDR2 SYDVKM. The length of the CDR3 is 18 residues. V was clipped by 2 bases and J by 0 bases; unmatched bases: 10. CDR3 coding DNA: TGTGCCAGCAGTTTAACCGGGACAGGGATTGGATTGAACACTGAAGCTTTCTTT. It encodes CASSLTGTGIGLNTEAFF.

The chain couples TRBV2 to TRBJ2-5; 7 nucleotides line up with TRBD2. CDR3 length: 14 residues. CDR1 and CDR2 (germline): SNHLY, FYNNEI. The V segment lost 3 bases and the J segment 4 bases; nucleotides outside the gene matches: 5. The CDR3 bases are TGTGCCAGCAGTGAGGGGGGGAGGTCAGAGACCCAGTACTTC. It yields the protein CASSEGGRSETQYF.

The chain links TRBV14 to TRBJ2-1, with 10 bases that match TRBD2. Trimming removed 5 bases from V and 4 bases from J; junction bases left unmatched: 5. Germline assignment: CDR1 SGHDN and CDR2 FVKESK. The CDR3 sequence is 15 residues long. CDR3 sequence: CASSDGLAAYNEQFF. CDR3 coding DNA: TGTGCCAGCAGCGACGGACTAGCGGCATACAATGAGCAGTTCTTC.

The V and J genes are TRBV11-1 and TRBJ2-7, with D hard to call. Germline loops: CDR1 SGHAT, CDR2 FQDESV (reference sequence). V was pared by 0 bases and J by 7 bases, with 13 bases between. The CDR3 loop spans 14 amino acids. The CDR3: CASSLAGNRREQYF. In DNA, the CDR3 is TGTGCCAGCAGCTTAGCGGGGAACCGAAGGGAGCAGTACTTC. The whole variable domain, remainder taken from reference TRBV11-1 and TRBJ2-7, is EAEVAQSPRYKITEKSQAVAFWCDPISGHATLYWYRQILGQGPELLVQFQDESVVDDSQLPKDRFSAERLKGVDSTLKIQPAELGDSAMYLCASSLAGNRREQYFGPGTRLTVT.

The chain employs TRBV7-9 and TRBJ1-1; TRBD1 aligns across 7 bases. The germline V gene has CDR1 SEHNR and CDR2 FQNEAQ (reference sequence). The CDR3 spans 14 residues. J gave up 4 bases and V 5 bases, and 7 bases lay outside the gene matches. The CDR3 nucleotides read TGTGCCAGCAGCCTTTCACAGGGGACCACTGAAGCTTTCTTT. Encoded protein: CASSLSQGTTEAFF. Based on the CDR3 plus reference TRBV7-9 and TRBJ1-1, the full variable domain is DTGVSQNPRHKITKRGQNVTFRCDPISEHNRLYWYRQTLGQGPEFLTYFQNEAQLEKSRLLSDRFSAERPKGSFSTLEIQRTEQGDSAMYLCASSLSQGTTEAFFGQGTRLTVV.

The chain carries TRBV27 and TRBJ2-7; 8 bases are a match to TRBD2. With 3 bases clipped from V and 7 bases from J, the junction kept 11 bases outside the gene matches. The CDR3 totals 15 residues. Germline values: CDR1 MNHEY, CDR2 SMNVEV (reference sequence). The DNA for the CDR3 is TGTGCCAGCAGTTTCCGGACTAGCCACCTCCGAGAGCAGTACTTC. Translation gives CASSFRTSHLREQYF.

The CDR3, as DNA: TGTGCCAGCAGCGCAGGACAGGGAGTTTACAATGAGCAGTTCTTC. It translates to CASSAGQGVYNEQFF. The V and J genes are TRBV11-3 and TRBJ2-1; TRBD1 matches 8 bases. CDR3 length equals 15 residues. The trim removed 5 bases at V and 4 bases at J, leaving 7 bases unmatched. Germline V gene data show CDR1 as SGHNT and CDR2 as YENEEA. Drawing the rest from reference TRBV11-3 and TRBJ2-1, the complete variable domain is EAGVVQSPRYKIIEKKQPVAFWCNPISGHNTLYWYLQNLGQGPELLIRYENEEAVDDSQLPKDRFSAERLKGVDSTLKIQPAELGDSAVYLCASSAGQGVYNEQFFGPGTRLTVL.

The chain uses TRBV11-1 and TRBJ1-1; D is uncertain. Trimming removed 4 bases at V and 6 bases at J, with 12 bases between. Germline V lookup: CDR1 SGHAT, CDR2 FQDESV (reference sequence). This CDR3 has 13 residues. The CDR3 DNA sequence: TGTGCCAGCAGCTCCCTCCGAGGGTCTGAAGCTTTCTTT. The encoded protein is CASSSLRGSEAFF. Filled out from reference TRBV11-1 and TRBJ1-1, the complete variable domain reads EAEVAQSPRYKITEKSQAVAFWCDPISGHATLYWYRQILGQGPELLVQFQDESVVDDSQLPKDRFSAERLKGVDSTLKIQPAELGDSAMYLCASSSLRGSEAFFGQGTRLTVV.

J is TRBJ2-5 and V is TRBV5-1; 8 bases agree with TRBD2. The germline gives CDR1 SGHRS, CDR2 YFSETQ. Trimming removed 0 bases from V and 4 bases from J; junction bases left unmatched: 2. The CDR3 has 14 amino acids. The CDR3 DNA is TGCGCCAGCAGCTTGGGGACTAGCCGAGAGACCCAGTACTTC. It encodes CASSLGTSRETQYF.